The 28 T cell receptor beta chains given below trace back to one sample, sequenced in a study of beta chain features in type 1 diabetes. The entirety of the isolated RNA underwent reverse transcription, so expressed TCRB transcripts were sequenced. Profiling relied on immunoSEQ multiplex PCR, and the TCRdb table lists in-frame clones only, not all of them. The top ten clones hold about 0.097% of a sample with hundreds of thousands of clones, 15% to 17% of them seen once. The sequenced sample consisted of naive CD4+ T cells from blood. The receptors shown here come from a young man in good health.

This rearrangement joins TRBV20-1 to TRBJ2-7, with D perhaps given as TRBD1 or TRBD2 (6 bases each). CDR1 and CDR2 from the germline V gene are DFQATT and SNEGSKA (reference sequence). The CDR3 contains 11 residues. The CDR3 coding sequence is TGCAGCATCTCGGGGGCGCCCGTGCAGTACTTC. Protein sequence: CSISGAPVQYF.

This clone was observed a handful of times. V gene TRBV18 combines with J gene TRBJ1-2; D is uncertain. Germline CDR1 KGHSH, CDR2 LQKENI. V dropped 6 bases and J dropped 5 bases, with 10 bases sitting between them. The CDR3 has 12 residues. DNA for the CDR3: TGTGCCAGCTCTGAGGAAGTATATGGCTACACCTTC. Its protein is CASSEEVYGYTF.

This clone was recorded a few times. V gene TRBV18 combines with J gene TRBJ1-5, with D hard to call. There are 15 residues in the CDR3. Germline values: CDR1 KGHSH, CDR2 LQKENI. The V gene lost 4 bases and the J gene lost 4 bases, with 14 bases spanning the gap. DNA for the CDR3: TGTGCCAGCTCACTAAGGGAGGGTACAAATCAGCCCCAGCATTTT. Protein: CASSLREGTNQPQHF.

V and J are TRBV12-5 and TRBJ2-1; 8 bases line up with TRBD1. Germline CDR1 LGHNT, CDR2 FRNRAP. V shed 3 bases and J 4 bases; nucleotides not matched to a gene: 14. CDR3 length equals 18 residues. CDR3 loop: CASGFVSGGYLKYNEQFF. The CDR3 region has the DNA TGTGCTAGTGGTTTTGTGTCAGGGGGCTACCTTAAATACAATGAGCAGTTCTTC.

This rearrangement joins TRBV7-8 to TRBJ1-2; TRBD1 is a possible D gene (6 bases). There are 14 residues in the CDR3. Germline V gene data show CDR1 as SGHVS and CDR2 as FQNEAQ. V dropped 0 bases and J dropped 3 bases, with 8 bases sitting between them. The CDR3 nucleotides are TGTGCCAGCAGCTTAGCGACAGGCGACTATGGCTACACCTTC. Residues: CASSLATGDYGYTF.

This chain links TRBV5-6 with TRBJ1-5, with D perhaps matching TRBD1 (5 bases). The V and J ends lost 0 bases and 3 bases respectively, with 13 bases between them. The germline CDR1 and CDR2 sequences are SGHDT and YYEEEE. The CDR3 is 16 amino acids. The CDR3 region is CASSLGPTGSNQPQHF. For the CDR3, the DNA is TGTGCCAGCAGCTTGGGCCCAACAGGTTCCAATCAGCCCCAGCATTTT.

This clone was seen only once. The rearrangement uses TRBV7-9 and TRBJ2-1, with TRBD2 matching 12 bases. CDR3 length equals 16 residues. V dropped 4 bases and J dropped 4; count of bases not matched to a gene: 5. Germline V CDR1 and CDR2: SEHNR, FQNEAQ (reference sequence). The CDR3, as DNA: TGTGCCAGCAGCTCTCTAGCGGGGGGGCCTTACAATGAGCAGTTCTTC. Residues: CASSSLAGGPYNEQFF.

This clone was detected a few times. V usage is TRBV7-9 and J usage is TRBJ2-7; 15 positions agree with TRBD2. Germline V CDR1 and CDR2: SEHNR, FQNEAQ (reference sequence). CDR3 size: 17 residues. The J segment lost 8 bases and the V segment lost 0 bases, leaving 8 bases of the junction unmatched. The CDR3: CASSLARGLAGGTQQYF. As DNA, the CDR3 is TGTGCCAGCAGCTTAGCGCGGGGACTAGCGGGAGGTACGCAGCAGTACTTC.

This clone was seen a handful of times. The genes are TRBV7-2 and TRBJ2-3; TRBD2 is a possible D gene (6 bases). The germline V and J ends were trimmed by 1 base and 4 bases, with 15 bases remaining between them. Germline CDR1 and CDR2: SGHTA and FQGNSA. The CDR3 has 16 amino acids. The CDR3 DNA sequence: TGTGCCAGCAGCTTAGTGGCGGGAATTCAGGCAGATACGCAGTATTTT. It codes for CASSLVAGIQADTQYF.

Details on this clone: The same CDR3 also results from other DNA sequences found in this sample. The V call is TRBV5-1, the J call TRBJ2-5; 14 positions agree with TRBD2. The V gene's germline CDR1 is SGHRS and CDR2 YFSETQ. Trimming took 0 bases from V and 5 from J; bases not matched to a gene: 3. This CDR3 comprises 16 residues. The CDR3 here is CASSLGLAGGQETQYF. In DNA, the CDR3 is TGCGCCAGCAGCTTGGGACTAGCGGGAGGGCAGGAGACCCAGTACTTC.

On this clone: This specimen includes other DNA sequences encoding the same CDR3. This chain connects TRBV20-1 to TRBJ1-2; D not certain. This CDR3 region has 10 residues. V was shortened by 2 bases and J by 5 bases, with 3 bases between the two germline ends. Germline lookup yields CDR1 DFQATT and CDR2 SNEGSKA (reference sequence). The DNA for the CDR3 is TGCAGTGCTAGATTATATGGCTACACCTTC. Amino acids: CSARLYGYTF.

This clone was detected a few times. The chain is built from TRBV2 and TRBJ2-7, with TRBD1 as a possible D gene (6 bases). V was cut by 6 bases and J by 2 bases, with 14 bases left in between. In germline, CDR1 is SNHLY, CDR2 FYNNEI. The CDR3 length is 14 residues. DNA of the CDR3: TGTGCCAGCAGGCCACAGGGAAACCCCTACGAGCAGTACTTC. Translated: CASRPQGNPYEQYF.

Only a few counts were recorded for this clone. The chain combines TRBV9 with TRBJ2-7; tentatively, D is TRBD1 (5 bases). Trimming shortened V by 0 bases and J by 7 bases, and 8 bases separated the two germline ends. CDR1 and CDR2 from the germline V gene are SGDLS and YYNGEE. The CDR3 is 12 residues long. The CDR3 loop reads CASSVVAGEQYF. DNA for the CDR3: TGTGCCAGCAGCGTAGTGGCAGGGGAGCAGTACTTC.

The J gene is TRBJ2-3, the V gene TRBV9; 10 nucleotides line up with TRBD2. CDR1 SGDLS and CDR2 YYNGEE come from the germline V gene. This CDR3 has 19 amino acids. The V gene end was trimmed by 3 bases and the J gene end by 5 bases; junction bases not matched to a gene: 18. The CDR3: CASSADRGSSGRIGDTQYF. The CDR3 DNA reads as TGTGCCAGCAGCGCGGACCGGGGGTCTAGCGGGAGAATAGGAGATACGCAGTATTTT.

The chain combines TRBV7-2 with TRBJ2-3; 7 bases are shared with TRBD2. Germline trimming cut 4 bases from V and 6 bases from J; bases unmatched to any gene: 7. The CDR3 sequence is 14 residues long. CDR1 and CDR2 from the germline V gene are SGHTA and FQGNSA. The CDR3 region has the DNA TGTGCCAGCAGCTGGGCGAGCGGGGCTGATACGCAGTATTTT. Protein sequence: CASSWASGADTQYF.

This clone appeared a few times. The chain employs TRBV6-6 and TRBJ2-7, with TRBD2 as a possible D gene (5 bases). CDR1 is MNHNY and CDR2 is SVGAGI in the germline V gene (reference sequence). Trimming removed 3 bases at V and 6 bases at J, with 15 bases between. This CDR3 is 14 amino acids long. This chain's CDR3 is CASSYGEGNAEQYF. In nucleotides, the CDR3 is TGTGCCAGCAGTTATGGAGAGGGAAATGCCGAGCAGTACTTC.

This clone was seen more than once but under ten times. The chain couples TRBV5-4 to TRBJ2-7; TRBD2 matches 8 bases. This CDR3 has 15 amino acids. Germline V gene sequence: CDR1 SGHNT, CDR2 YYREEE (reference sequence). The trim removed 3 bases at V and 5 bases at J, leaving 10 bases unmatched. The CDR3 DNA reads TGTGCCAGCAGCTCCCGAAATATCGGGGGGGACGAGCAGTACTTC. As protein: CASSSRNIGGDEQYF. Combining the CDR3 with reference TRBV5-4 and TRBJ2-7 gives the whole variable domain ETGVTQSPTHLIKTRGQQVTLRCSSQSGHNTVSWYQQALGQGPQFIFQYYREEENGRGNFPPRFSGLQFPNYSSELNVNALELDDSALYLCASSSRNIGGDEQYFGPGTRLTVT.

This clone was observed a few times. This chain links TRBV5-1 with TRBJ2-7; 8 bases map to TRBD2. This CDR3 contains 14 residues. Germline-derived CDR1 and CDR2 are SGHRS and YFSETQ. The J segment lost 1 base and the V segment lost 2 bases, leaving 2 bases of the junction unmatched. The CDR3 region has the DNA TGCGCCAGCAGCTTTGGGACTAGTTCCTACGAGCAGTACTTC. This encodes CASSFGTSSYEQYF.

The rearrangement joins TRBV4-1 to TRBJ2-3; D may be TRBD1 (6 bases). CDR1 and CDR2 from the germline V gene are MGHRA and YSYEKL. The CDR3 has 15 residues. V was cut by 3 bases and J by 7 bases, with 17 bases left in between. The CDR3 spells CASSQAPSQGNTQYF. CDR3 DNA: TGCGCCAGCAGCCAGGCCCCTTCCCAGGGGAATACGCAGTATTTT.

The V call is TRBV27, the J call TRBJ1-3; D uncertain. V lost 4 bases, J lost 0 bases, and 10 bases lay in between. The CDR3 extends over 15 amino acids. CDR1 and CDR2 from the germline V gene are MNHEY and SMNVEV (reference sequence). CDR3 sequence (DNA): TGTGCCAGCAGTTCGGGGAGCAACTCTGGAAACACCATATATTTT. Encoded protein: CASSSGSNSGNTIYF.

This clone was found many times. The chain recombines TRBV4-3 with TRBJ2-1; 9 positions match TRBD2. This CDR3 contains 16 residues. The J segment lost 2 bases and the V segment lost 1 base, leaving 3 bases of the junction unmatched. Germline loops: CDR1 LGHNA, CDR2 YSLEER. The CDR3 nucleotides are TGCGCCAGCAGCCAAGCTTCTAGCGGGACCTACAATGAGCAGTTCTTC. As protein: CASSQASSGTYNEQFF.

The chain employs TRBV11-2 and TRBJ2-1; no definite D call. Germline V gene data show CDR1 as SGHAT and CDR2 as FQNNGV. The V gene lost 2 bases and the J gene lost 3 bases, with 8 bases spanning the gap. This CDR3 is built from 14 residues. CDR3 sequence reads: CASSLRINYNEQFF. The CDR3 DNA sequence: TGTGCCAGCAGCTTACGTATCAACTACAATGAGCAGTTCTTC.

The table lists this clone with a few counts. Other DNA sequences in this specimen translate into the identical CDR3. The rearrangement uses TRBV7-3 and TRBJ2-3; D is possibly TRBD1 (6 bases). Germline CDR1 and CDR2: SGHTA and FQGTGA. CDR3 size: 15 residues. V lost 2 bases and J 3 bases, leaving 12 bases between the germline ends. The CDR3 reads CASSLGGSRTDTQYF. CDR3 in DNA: TGTGCCAGCAGCTTAGGGGGCTCTAGGACAGATACGCAGTATTTT.

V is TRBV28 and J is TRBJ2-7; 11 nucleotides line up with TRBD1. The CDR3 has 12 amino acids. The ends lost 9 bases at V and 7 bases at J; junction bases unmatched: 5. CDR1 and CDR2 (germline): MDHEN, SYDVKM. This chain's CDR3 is CASGQGAREQYF. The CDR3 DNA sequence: TGTGCCAGTGGACAGGGGGCGAGAGAGCAGTACTTC.

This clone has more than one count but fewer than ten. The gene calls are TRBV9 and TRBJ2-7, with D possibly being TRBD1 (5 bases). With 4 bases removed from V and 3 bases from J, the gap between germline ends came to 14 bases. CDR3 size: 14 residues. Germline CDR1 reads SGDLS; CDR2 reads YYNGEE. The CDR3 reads CASSPSGSGYEQYF. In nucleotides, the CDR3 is TGTGCCAGCAGCCCCTCAGGGTCGGGCTACGAGCAGTACTTC.

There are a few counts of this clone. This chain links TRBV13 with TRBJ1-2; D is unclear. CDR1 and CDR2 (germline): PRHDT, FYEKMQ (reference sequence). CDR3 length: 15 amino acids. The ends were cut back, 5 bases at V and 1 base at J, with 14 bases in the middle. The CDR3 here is CASSPPPASNYGYTF. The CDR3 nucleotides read TGTGCCAGCAGCCCCCCGCCGGCCAGTAACTATGGCTACACCTTC.

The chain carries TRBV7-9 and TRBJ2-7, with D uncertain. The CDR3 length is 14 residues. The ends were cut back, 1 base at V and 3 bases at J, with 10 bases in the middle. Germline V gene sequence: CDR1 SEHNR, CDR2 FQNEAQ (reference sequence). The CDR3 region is CASSLEAPVYEQYF. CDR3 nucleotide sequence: TGTGCCAGCAGCTTAGAAGCCCCGGTCTACGAGCAGTACTTC.

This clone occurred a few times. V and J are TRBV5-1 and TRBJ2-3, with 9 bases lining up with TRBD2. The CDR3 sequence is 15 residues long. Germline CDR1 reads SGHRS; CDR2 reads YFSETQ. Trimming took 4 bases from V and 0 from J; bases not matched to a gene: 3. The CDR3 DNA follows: TGCGCCAGCAGCGGACTAGCGAAAAGCACAGATACGCAGTATTTT. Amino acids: CASSGLAKSTDTQYF.